A selection of T cell receptor beta chains follows, all from one sample in a study of T cell changes during pregnancy in multiple sclerosis. Generated by immunoSEQ multiplex PCR, the TCRdb table keeps only in-frame clones and is missing some. The table has more than 30,000 clones, over 85% seen once. The specimen comprised CD4+ T cells from peripheral blood mononuclear cells, sampled before pregnancy. The receptors were sampled from a female donor with multiple sclerosis, enrolled in a pregnancy study. Both conserved end residues are part of each CDR3. A D gene is named only where the DNA matches it firmly. Only some rows state a clone size, as once, few, many or a class for expanded clones.

J: TRBJ1-2; size: once; D: TRBD1; V: TRBV18; CDR3: CASSPYAGGNYGYTF; DNA: TGTGCCAGCTCACCTTACGCAGGGGGCAACTATGGCTACACCTTC
J: TRBJ2-5; size: .; D: TRBD1; V: TRBV10-3; CDR3: CAISEMTGEETQYF; DNA: TGTGCCATCAGTGAAATGACAGGGGAAGAGACCCAGTACTTC
J: TRBJ1-1; size: .; D: .; V: TRBV5-4; CDR3: CASSPPGQGTGSTEAFF; DNA: TGTGCCAGCAGCCCACCGGGGCAGGGGACGGGGTCCACTGAAGCTTTCTTT
J: TRBJ1-6; size: .; D: .; V: TRBV18; CDR3: CASSPTGFGGDSPLHF; DNA: TGTGCCAGCTCACCAACAGGGTTTGGCGGAGATTCACCCCTCCACTTT
J: TRBJ1-5; size: once; D: .; V: TRBV19; CDR3: CASSRQNQPQHF; DNA: TGTGCCAGTAGTAGACAGAATCAGCCCCAGCATTTT
J: TRBJ1-2; size: .; D: TRBD1; V: TRBV11-3; CDR3: CASSLDRPGGGLINYGYTF; DNA: TGTGCCAGCAGCTTAGATCGCCCGGGAGGGGGCCTAATTAACTATGGCTACACCTTC
J: TRBJ1-5; size: .; D: TRBD1; V: TRBV28; CDR3: CASSLNRGFNQPQHF; DNA: TGTGCCAGCAGTTTGAACAGGGGCTTCAATCAGCCCCAGCATTTT
J: TRBJ1-4; size: .; D: .; V: TRBV30; CDR3: CAWSGQAIVEKLFF; DNA: TGTGCCTGGAGTGGACAGGCTATCGTTGAAAAACTGTTTTTT
J: TRBJ2-7; size: .; D: .; V: TRBV7-9; CDR3: CASSFAGSEQYF; DNA: TGTGCCAGCAGCTTTGCGGGGTCCGAGCAGTACTTC
J: TRBJ2-7; size: .; D: TRBD2; V: TRBV30; CDR3: CAWTGQRGVYEQYF; DNA: TGTGCCTGGACTGGCCAGCGGGGGGTCTACGAGCAGTACTTC
J: TRBJ1-2; size: .; D: TRBD1; V: TRBV6-4; CDR3: CASSPDRVGGYTF; DNA: TGTGCCAGCAGTCCCGACAGGGTTGGCGGCTACACCTTC
J: TRBJ1-1; size: .; D: .; V: TRBV11-3; CDR3: CASSSPGENTEAFF; DNA: TGTGCCAGCAGCTCCCCGGGGGAGAACACTGAAGCTTTCTTT
J: TRBJ2-1; size: .; D: TRBD2; V: TRBV7-3; CDR3: CASSPGGTSSYNEQFF; DNA: TGTGCCAGCAGCCCCGGAGGGACTAGCTCCTACAATGAGCAGTTCTTC
J: TRBJ1-1; size: .; D: .; V: TRBV6-5; CDR3: CASREGRRNTEAFF; DNA: TGTGCCAGCAGGGAGGGAAGGCGGAACACTGAAGCTTTCTTT
J: TRBJ1-2; size: .; D: .; V: TRBV5-6; CDR3: CASSLVEGFYGYTF; DNA: TGTGCCAGCAGCTTGGTAGAGGGCTTCTATGGCTACACCTTC
J: TRBJ1-2; size: .; D: .; V: TRBV4-3; CDR3: CASSQARGGLNYGYTF; DNA: TGCGCCAGCAGCCAAGCGCGAGGAGGGTTAAACTATGGCTACACCTTC
J: TRBJ1-4; size: few; D: .; V: TRBV11-1; CDR3: CASSLSRSNEKLFF; DNA: TGTGCCAGCAGCTTATCAAGGAGTAATGAAAAACTGTTTTTT
J: TRBJ1-1; size: .; D: TRBD1; V: TRBV5-4; CDR3: CASSRDRENTEAFF; DNA: TGTGCCAGCAGCCGGGACAGGGAGAACACTGAAGCTTTCTTT
J: TRBJ1-6; size: .; D: TRBD1; V: TRBV2; CDR3: CASSVPGQSYYNSPLHF; DNA: TGTGCCAGCAGTGTCCCGGGACAGAGTTATTATAATTCACCCCTCCACTTT
J: TRBJ1-2; size: .; D: TRBD1; V: TRBV18; CDR3: CASSPRDRGRYTF; DNA: TGTGCCAGCTCACCCCGGGACAGGGGACGCTACACCTTC
J: TRBJ1-2; size: few; D: TRBD1; V: TRBV12-5; CDR3: CASGPWTGSGYTF; DNA: TGTGCTAGTGGTCCGTGGACAGGGAGCGGCTACACCTTC
J: TRBJ2-7; size: .; D: TRBD1; V: TRBV27; CDR3: CASSLRTGSYEQYF; DNA: TGTGCCAGCAGTTTAAGGACAGGGTCCTACGAGCAGTACTTC
J: TRBJ2-6; size: .; D: .; V: TRBV5-4; CDR3: CASSLPSSGANVLTF; DNA: TGTGCCAGCAGCTTGCCATCCTCTGGGGCCAACGTCCTGACTTTC
J: TRBJ1-4; size: .; D: TRBD1; V: TRBV2; CDR3: CASTGTGYEKLFF; DNA: TGTGCCAGCACCGGGACAGGGTATGAAAAACTGTTTTTT
J: TRBJ1-4; size: .; D: .; V: TRBV5-1; CDR3: CASSFLVGANEKLFF; DNA: TGCGCCAGCAGTTTTCTAGTAGGAGCTAATGAAAAACTGTTTTTT
J: TRBJ1-2; size: .; D: TRBD1; V: TRBV6-1; CDR3: CASSGGTANYGYTF; DNA: TGTGCCAGCAGTGGTGGGACAGCTAACTATGGCTACACCTTC